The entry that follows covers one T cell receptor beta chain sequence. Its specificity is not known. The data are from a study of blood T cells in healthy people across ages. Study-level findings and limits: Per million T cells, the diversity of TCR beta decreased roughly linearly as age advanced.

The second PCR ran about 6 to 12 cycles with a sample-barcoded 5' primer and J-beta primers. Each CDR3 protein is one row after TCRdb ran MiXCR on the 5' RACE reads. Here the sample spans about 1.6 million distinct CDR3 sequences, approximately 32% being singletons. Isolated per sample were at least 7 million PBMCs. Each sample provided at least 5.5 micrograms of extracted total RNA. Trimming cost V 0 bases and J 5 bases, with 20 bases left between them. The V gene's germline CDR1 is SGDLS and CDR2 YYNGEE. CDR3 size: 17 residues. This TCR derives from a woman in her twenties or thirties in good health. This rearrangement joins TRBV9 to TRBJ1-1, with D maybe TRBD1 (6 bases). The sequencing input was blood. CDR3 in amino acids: CASSVGGGAGIVTEAFF. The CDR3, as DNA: TGTGCCAGCAGCGTAGGGGGGGGCGCCGGGATAGTGACTGAAGCTTTCTTT. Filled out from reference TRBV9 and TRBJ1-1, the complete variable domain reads DSGVTQTPKHLITATGQRVTLRCSPRSGDLSVYWYQQSLDQGLQFLIQYYNGEERAKGNILERFSAQQFPDLHSELNLSSLELGDSALYFCASSVGGGAGIVTEAFFGQGTRLTVV.